The next 2 T cell receptor beta chains were all read from a single sample in a study of long-term antiretroviral therapy in people with HIV. It was version v3.0 of the immunoSEQ assay that was run at survey level. Sequencing used immunoSEQ multiplex PCR; TCRdb keeps in-frame clones, though not all of them. The sample has fewer than 25,000 clones; around 86% are singletons. Sequenced here: unsorted PBMCs, sampled at the start of antiretroviral therapy, before treatment. The receptor set was obtained from a woman younger than 30 with HIV.

The chain uses TRBV11-3 and TRBJ2-2; 9 nucleotides agree with TRBD2. The germline gives CDR1 SGHNT, CDR2 YENEEA. The trim removed 5 bases at V and 4 bases at J, leaving 8 bases unmatched. The CDR3 extends over 16 amino acids. CDR3 protein: CASSTPAGGSTGELFF. CDR3 sequence (DNA): TGTGCCAGCAGCACGCCCGCGGGAGGGTCCACCGGGGAGCTGTTTTTT.

This sequence joins TRBV9 and TRBJ2-7, with D perhaps assigned TRBD1 or TRBD2 (6 bases each). Germline-derived CDR1 and CDR2 are SGDLS and YYNGEE. The CDR3 is 14 amino acids. The V gene lost 4 bases and the J gene lost 3 bases, with 14 bases spanning the gap. CDR3 amino acids: CASSSLGGLYEQYF. The CDR3 coding sequence is TGTGCCAGCAGCTCCCTTGGGGGGCTCTACGAGCAGTACTTC.